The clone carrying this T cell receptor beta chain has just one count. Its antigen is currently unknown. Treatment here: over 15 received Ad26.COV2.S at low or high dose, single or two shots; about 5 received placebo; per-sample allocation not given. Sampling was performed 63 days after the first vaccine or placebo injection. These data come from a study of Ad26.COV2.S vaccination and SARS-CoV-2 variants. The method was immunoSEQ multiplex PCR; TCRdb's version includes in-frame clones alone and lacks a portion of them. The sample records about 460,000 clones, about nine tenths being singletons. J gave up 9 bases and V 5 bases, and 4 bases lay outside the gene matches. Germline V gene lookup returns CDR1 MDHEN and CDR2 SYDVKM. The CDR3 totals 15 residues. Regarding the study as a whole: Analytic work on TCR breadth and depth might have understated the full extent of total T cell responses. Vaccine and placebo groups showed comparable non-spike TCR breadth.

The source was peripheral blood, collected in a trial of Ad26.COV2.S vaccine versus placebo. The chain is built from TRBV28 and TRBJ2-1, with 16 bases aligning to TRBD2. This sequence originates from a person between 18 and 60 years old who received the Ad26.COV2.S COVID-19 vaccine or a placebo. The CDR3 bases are TGTGCCAGCAGTCCGGGACTAGCGGGAGGGAGTGAGCAGTTCTTC. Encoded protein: CASSPGLAGGSEQFF. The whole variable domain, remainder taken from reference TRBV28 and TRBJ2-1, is DVKVTQSSRYLVKRTGEKVFLECVQDMDHENMFWYRQDPGLGLRLIYFSYDVKMKEKGDIPEGYSVSREKKERFSLILESASTNQTSMYLCASSPGLAGGSEQFFGPGTRLTVL.